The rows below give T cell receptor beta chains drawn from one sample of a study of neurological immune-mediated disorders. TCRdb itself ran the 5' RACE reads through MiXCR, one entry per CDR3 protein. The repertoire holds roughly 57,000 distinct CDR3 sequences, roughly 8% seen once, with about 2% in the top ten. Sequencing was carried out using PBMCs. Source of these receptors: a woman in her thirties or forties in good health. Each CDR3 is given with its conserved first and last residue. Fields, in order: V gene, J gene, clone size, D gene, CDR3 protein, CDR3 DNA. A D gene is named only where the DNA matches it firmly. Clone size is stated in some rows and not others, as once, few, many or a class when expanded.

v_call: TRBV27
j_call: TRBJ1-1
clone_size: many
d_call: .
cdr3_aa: CASSFSGRTEAFF
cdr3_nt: TGTGCCAGCAGTTTTTCAGGGAGGACTGAAGCTTTCTTT

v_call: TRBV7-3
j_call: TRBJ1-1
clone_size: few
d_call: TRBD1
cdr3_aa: CASSLSGQGNTEAFF
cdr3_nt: TGTGCCAGCAGCTTATCCGGACAGGGGAACACTGAAGCTTTCTTT

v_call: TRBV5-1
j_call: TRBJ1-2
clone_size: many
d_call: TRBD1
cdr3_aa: CASSWTTGTGLDYTF
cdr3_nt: TGCGCCAGCAGCTGGACTACCGGGACAGGGCTTGACTACACCTTC

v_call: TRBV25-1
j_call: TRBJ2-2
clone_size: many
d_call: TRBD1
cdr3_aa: CASWRGQGSTGELFF
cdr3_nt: TGTGCCAGTTGGCGGGGACAGGGGTCTACCGGGGAGCTGTTTTTT

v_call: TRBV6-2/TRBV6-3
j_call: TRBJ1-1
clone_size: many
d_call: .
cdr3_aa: CASCLGGSTNTEAFF
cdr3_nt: TGTGCCAGCTGTTTGGGGGGCTCGACTAACACTGAAGCTTTCTTT

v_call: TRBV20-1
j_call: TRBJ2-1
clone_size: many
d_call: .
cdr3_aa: CSARGHWPYNEQFF
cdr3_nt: TGCAGTGCTAGAGGTCATTGGCCCTACAATGAGCAGTTCTTC

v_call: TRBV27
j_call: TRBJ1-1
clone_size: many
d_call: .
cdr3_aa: CASALGGVNTEAFF
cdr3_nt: TGTGCCAGCGCCTTGGGGGGAGTGAACACTGAAGCTTTCTTT

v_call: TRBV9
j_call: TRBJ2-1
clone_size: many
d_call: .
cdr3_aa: CASSDRGSSYNEQFF
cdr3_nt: TGTGCCAGCAGCGATAGAGGGAGCTCCTACAATGAGCAGTTCTTC

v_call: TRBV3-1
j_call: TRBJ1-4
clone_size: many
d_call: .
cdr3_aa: CASSPNPGINEKLFF
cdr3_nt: TGTGCCAGCAGCCCCAACCCGGGGATTAATGAAAAACTGTTTTTT

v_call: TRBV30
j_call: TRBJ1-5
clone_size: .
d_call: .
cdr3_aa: CAWSAGASNQPQHF
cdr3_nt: TGTGCCTGGAGTGCGGGAGCTAGCAATCAGCCCCAGCATTTT

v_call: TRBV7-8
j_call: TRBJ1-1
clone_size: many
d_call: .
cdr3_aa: CASSRPGQNTEAFF
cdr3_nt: TGTGCCAGCAGCCGACCGGGACAGAACACTGAAGCTTTCTTT

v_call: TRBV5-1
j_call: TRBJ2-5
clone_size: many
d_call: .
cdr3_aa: CASRVAQETQYF
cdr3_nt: TGCGCCAGCAGAGTAGCCCAAGAGACCCAGTACTTC

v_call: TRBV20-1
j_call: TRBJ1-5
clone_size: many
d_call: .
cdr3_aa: CSARDYRGNQPQHF
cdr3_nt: TGCAGTGCTAGAGATTACAGGGGCAATCAGCCCCAGCATTTT

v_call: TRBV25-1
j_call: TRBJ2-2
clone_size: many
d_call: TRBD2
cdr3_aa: CASSDHPGLAGATNTGELFF
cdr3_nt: TGTGCCAGCAGTGACCACCCGGGACTAGCGGGGGCCACGAACACCGGGGAGCTGTTTTTT

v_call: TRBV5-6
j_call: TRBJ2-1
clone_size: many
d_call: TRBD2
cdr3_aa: CASSRSGRPDNEQFF
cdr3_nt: TGTGCCAGCAGCCGAAGCGGGAGGCCGGATAATGAGCAGTTCTTC

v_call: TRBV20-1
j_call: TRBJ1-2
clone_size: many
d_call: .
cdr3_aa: CSATPVVGYGYTF
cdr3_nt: TGCAGTGCCACCCCGGTGGTAGGGTATGGCTACACCTTC

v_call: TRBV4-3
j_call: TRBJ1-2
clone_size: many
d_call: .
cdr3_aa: CASSQDGEAGAEGYTF
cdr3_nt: TGCGCCAGCAGCCAAGATGGAGAAGCCGGGGCAGAGGGCTACACCTTC

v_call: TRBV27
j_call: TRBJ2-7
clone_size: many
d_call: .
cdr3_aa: CASSSSDMKRQYF
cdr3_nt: .

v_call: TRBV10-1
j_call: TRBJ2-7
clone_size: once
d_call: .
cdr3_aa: CASSLGPPVSYEQYF
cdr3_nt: TGCGCCAGCAGCCTGGGACCCCCAGTATCCTACGAGCAGTACTTC

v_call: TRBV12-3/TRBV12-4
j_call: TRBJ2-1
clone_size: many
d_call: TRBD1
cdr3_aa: CASRGQASEQFF
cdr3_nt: TGTGCCAGCAGGGGACAGGCGAGTGAGCAGTTCTTC

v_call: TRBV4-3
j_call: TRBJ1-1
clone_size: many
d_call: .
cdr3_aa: CASSPGLNTEAFF
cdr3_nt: TGCGCCAGCAGCCCAGGTCTGAACACTGAAGCTTTCTTT

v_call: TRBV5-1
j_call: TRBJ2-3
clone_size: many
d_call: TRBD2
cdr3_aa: CASSLAGTSGSADTQYF
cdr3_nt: TGCGCCAGCAGCTTGGCCGGGACTAGCGGGAGCGCAGATACGCAGTATTTT

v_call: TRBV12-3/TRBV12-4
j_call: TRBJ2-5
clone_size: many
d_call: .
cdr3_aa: CASSFSGPETQYF
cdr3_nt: TGTGCCAGCAGTTTTTCGGGCCCAGAGACCCAGTACTTC

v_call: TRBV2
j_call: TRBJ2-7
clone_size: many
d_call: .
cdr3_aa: CASSDRQSPYEQYF
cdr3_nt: TGTGCCAGCAGTGACCGGCAGAGCCCTTACGAGCAGTACTTC

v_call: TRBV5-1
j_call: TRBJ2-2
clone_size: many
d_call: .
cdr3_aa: CASSLATGTYTGELFF
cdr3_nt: TGCGCCAGCAGCTTGGCGACTGGAACCTACACCGGGGAGCTGTTTTTT

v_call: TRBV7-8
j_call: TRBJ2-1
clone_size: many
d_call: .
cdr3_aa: CASSLGVGGEKVNEQFF
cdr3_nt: TGTGCCAGCAGCTTAGGAGTTGGAGGCGAAAAGGTCAATGAGCAGTTCTTC

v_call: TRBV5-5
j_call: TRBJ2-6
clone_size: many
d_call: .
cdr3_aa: CASTGLSGANVLTF
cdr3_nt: TGTGCCAGCACAGGGCTCTCTGGGGCCAACGTCCTGACTTTC

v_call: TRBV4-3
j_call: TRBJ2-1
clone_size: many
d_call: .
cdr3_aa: CASSQVLAVYDNEQFF
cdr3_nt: TGCGCCAGCAGCCAGGTACTAGCTGTATACGACAATGAGCAGTTCTTC

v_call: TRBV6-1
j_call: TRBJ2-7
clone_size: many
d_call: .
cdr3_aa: CASQGGTLSYEQYF
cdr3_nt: TGTGCCAGCCAAGGCGGGACGTTATCCTACGAGCAGTACTTC

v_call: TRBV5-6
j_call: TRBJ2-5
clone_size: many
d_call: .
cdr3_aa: CASSFDSPQQETQYF
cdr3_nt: TGTGCCAGCAGCTTCGATTCACCCCAACAAGAGACCCAGTACTTC

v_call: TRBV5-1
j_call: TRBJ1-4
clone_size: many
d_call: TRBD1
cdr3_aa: CASSLTGTGYEKLFF
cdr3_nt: TGCGCCAGCAGCTTGACCGGGACAGGGTATGAAAAACTGTTTTTT

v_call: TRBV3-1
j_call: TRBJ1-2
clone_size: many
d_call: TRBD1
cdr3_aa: CASSLGNQGAYGYTF
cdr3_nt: TGTGCCAGCAGCCTCGGCAACCAGGGGGCGTATGGCTACACCTTC

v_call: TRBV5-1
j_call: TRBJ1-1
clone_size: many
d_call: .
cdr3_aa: CASSLHQVSTNTEAFF
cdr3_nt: TGCGCCAGCAGCTTGCACCAGGTCTCAACGAACACTGAAGCTTTCTTT

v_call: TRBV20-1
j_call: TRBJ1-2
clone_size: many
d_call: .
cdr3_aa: CSARDPHLDGYTF
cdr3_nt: TGCAGTGCTAGAGATCCCCATTTAGATGGCTACACCTTC

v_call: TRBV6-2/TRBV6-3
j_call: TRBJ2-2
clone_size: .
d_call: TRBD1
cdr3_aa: CASRPQRDRGPTNTGELFF
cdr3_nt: TGTGCCAGCAGACCCCAAAGGGACAGGGGTCCGACGAACACCGGGGAGCTGTTTTTT

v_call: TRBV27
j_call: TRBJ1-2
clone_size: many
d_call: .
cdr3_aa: CASSLSRDGGYGYTF
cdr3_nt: TGTGCCAGCAGTTTATCGCGGGATGGGGGATATGGCTACACCTTC

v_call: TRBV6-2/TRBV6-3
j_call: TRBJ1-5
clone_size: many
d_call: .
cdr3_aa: CASREGSYSNQPQHF
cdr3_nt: TGTGCCAGCAGAGAGGGGAGCTATAGCAATCAGCCCCAGCATTTT

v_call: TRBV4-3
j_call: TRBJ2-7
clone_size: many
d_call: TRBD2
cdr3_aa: CASSQDWGGVVYF
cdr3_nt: TGCGCCAGCAGCCAAGATTGGGGAGGGGTGGTATACTTC

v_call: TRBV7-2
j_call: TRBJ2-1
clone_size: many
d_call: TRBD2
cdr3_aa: CASSPSTSGRHNEQFF
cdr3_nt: TGTGCCAGCAGCCCGTCGACTAGCGGGAGACACAATGAGCAGTTCTTC

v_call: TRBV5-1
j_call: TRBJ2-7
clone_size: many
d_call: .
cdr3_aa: CASRGLAGRGDEQYF
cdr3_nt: TGCGCCAGCCGAGGACTGGCGGGCAGGGGGGACGAGCAGTACTTC

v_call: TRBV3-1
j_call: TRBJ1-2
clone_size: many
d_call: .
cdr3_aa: CASSQIQGDGYTF
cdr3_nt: TGTGCCAGCAGCCAAATACAGGGTGATGGCTACACCTTC

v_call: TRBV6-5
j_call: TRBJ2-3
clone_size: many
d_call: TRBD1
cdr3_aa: CASSRGQGPSTDTQYF
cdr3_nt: TGTGCCAGCAGTCGCGGACAGGGGCCCTCCACAGATACGCAGTATTTT